Each of the 10 T cell receptor beta chains below was sequenced from the same sample in a study of blood T cell repertoires in COVID-19. Repertoires were generated with immunoSEQ multiplex PCR, while TCRdb's copy carries only in-frame clones and drops some. The repertoire holds approximately 280,000 clones, with around 90% as singletons. What was sequenced was PBMCs or T cells enriched from blood (not recorded which). The receptors derive from a woman between 40 and 55 years old who had recovered from COVID-19.

This clone showed up just once. This chain connects TRBV7-2 to TRBJ2-1; the match to TRBD2 covers 14 bases. The CDR3 contains 15 residues. Germline V CDR1 and CDR2: SGHTA, FQGNSA. The V segment lost 5 bases and the J segment 7 bases; nucleotides outside the gene matches: 4. The CDR3 sequence: CASSARLAGGNEQFF. CDR3 coding DNA: TGTGCCAGCAGCGCCCGACTAGCGGGAGGGAATGAGCAGTTCTTC.

This clone has a single count. The CDR3 loop is CASSIGLASGRFRKNEQFF. Written as DNA, the CDR3 is TGTGCCAGTAGTATAGGCTTGGCTAGCGGGAGATTTCGTAAAAATGAGCAGTTCTTC. The V gene is TRBV19, the J gene TRBJ2-1; 10 nucleotides align to TRBD2. The CDR3 sequence is 19 residues long. V trimming: 1 base; J trimming: 7 bases; junction bases outside the gene matches: 16. Germline V gene data show CDR1 as LNHDA and CDR2 as SQIVND (reference sequence). Together with reference TRBV19 and TRBJ2-1, the CDR3 gives the full variable domain: DGGITQSPKYLFRKEGQNVTLSCEQNLNHDAMYWYRQDPGQGLRLIYYSQIVNDFQKGDIAEGYSVSREKKESFPLTVTSAQKNPTAFYLCASSIGLASGRFRKNEQFFGPGTRLTVL.

The chain links TRBV19 to TRBJ1-6; 9 bases agree with TRBD1. CDR1 and CDR2 from the germline V gene are LNHDA and SQIVND (reference sequence). V trimming: 4 bases; J trimming: 7 bases; junction bases outside the gene matches: 8. CDR3 size: 16 residues. DNA for the CDR3: TGTGCCAGTAGTAAGCCTGGGACAGGGAGCAATTCACCCCTCCACTTT. Protein product: CASSKPGTGSNSPLHF.

The table lists this clone with a few counts. The J gene is TRBJ2-1, the V gene TRBV24-1, with D tentatively TRBD1 (5 bases). The germline V and J ends were trimmed by 4 bases and 6 bases, with 18 bases remaining between them. Looked up from germline, CDR1 is KGHDR and CDR2 is SFDVKD. CDR3 size: 16 residues. CDR3 DNA: TGTGCCACCAGTGACCCGGACACAACCAGGGTCAATGAGCAGTTCTTC. Protein sequence: CATSDPDTTRVNEQFF.

The V gene is TRBV27, the J gene TRBJ1-5; 8 bases agree with TRBD1. The CDR3 has 18 amino acids. The ends lost 6 bases at V and 3 bases at J; junction bases unmatched: 16. Germline-derived CDR1 and CDR2 are MNHEY and SMNVEV (reference sequence). The CDR3, as DNA: TGTGCCAGCAGCAATCTCCCCCCCAGGGGGCTGATCAATCAGCCCCAGCATTTT. Its protein is CASSNLPPRGLINQPQHF.

The CDR3 DNA sequence: TGTGCCAGCAGTGAAGTCGGCTCTGGGGCCAACGTCCTGACTTTC. Translating it yields CASSEVGSGANVLTF. The chain links TRBV2 to TRBJ2-6; D is uncertain. The CDR3 is 15 amino acids. Trimming stripped 1 base from V and 0 bases from J, with 4 bases between. Per the germline V gene, CDR1 is SNHLY and CDR2 is FYNNEI.

J is TRBJ2-2 and V is TRBV9; maybe TRBD2 (6 bases). The V end was cut by 4 bases, the J end by 4 bases, with 14 bases between. Germline V CDR1 and CDR2: SGDLS, YYNGEE. The CDR3 sequence is 15 residues long. The CDR3 DNA reads TGTGCCAGCAGCTCCCCGGGAGTTGCCACCGGGGAGCTGTTTTTT. This gives the protein CASSSPGVATGELFF.

The genes are TRBV11-2 and TRBJ2-3, with TRBD2 matching 8 bases. This CDR3 is built from 19 residues. J lost 0 bases, V lost 1 base, and 12 bases had no gene match. The V gene's germline CDR1 is SGHAT and CDR2 FQNNGV. CDR3 loop: CASSLGDPLAGYSTDTQYF. In nucleotides, the CDR3 is TGTGCCAGCAGCTTAGGGGATCCTTTAGCGGGGTATAGCACAGATACGCAGTATTTT.

This clone was found once. V is TRBV2 and J is TRBJ1-1; 8 nucleotides agree with TRBD1. With 1 base clipped from V and 7 bases from J, the junction kept 5 bases outside the gene matches. Germline CDR1 is SNHLY and CDR2 is FYNNEI. The CDR3 has 14 residues. CDR3 sequence: CASSEVRGQGEAFF. Here the CDR3 DNA reads TGTGCCAGCAGTGAAGTCAGGGGGCAGGGTGAAGCTTTCTTT.

This clone was seen only once. The chain uses TRBV12-5 and TRBJ2-1; D is unresolved. Trimming left V 3 bases short and J 4 bases short, with 7 bases between. Germline loops: CDR1 LGHNT, CDR2 FRNRAP. The CDR3 spans 13 residues. As DNA, the CDR3 is TGTGCTAGTGGTTTAAACGGTTACAATGAGCAGTTCTTC. Its protein product is CASGLNGYNEQFF.